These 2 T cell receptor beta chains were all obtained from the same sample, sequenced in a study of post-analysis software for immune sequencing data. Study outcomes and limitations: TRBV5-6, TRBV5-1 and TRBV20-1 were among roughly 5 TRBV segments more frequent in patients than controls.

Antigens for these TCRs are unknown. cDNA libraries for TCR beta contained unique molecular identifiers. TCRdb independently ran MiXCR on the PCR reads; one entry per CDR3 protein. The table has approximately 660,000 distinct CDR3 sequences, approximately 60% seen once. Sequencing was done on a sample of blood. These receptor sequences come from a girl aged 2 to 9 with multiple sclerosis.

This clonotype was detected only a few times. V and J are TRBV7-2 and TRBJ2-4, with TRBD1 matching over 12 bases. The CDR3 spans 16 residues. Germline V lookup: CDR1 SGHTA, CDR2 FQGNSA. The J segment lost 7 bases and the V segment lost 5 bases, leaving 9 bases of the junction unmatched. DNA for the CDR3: TGTGCCAGCAGCCTGGGACAGGGGGCGCAGGTGAACATTCAGTACTTC. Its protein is CASSLGQGAQVNIQYF.

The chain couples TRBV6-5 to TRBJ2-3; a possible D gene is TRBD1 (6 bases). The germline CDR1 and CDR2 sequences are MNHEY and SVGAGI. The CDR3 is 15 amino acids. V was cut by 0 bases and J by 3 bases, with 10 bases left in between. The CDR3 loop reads CASSYSGALTDTQYF. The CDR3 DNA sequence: TGTGCCAGCAGTTACTCGGGGGCACTGACAGATACGCAGTATTTT.